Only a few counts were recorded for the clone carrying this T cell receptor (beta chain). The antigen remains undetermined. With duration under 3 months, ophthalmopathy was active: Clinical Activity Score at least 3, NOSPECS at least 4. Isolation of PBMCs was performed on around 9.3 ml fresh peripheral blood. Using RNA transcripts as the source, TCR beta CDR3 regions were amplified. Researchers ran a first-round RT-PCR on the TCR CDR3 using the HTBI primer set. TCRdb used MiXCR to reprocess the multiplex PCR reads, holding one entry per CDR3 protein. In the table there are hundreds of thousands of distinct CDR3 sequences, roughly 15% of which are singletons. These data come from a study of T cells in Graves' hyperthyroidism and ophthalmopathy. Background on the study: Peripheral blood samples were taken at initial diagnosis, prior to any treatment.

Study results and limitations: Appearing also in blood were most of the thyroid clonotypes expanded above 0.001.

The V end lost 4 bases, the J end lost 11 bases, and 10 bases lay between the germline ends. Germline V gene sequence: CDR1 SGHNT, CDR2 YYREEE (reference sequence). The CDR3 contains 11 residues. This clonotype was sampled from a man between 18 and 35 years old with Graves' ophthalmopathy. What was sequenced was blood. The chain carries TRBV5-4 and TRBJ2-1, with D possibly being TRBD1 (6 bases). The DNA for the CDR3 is TGTGCCAGCAGCGAGGGGGATAAGCAGTTCTTC. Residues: CASSEGDKQFF.